These 14 T cell receptor beta chains share one sample of origin, sequenced in a study of T cell responses to AZD1222 COVID-19 vaccine. Using immunoSEQ multiplex PCR, the repertoire was profiled, and TCRdb retains in-frame clones only, with some absent. Of more than 85,000 clones in the sample, 70% to 90% were seen once. The material was peripheral blood, obtained on day 0 of AZD1222 vaccination. The receptors were gathered from an adult in good health.

This clone has only a few counts. The J gene is TRBJ1-3, the V gene TRBV5-1, with a tentative D call TRBD1 (6 bases). The CDR3 is made up of 14 amino acids. Germline CDR1 reads SGHRS; CDR2 reads YFSETQ. V dropped 2 bases and J dropped 2 bases, with 8 bases sitting between them. In DNA form, the CDR3 reads TGCGCCAGCAGCTTCACAGGGACTGGAAACACCATATATTTT. Translating it yields CASSFTGTGNTIYF.

The rearrangement uses TRBV5-4 and TRBJ1-1; 8 bases agree with TRBD1. Trimming at V came to 3 bases and at J to 7 bases, leaving 5 bases not matched to a gene. Germline lookup yields CDR1 SGHNT and CDR2 YYREEE (reference sequence). The CDR3 extends over 13 amino acids. Here the CDR3 DNA reads TGTGCCAGCAGCTATGACAGGGGTGGTGAAGCTTTCTTT. Translation gives CASSYDRGGEAFF.

The genes are TRBV6-6 and TRBJ2-1; D is unresolved. The V end lost 8 bases, the J end lost 0 bases, and 11 bases lay between the germline ends. CDR3 length: 14 amino acids. Germline V gives CDR1 MNHNY, CDR2 SVGAGI (reference sequence). The CDR3 here is CASATESSYNEQFF. CDR3 coding DNA: TGTGCCAGCGCTACAGAGAGCTCCTACAATGAGCAGTTCTTC.

J is TRBJ2-4 and V is TRBV24-1; 12 bases are a match to TRBD2. V was clipped by 4 bases and J by 3 bases; unmatched bases: 15. Germline lookup yields CDR1 KGHDR and CDR2 SFDVKD. The CDR3 consists of 20 residues. The CDR3 DNA is TGTGCCACCAGTGACCCGACTAGCGGGAGTGTGATGGGTAGCAAAAACATTCAGTACTTC. As protein: CATSDPTSGSVMGSKNIQYF.

This clone was seen just once. CDR3 sequence (DNA): TGTGCCAGCAGTTTGGTGGTCGGGATCTACGAGCAGTACTTC. Residues: CASSLVVGIYEQYF. V usage is TRBV28 and J usage is TRBJ2-7; a weak D match, TRBD2 (5 bases). CDR1 is MDHEN, CDR2 SYDVKM, per germline. Between the trimmed V and J ends, which lost 3 bases and 3 bases, there was a span of 12 bases. The CDR3 extends over 14 amino acids.

About this clone itself: Additional DNA sequences in this sample encode the identical CDR3. The rearrangement joins TRBV5-1 to TRBJ2-7; D ambiguous. This CDR3 comprises 12 residues. Trimming removed 0 bases from V and 4 bases from J, with 5 bases in between. The germline V gene has CDR1 SGHRS and CDR2 YFSETQ. Written as DNA, the CDR3 is TGCGCCAGCAGCTTGGGAGGATACGAGCAGTACTTC. Translated: CASSLGGYEQYF.

This sequence joins TRBV3-1 (or the pseudogene TRBV3-2) and TRBJ2-5; 10 bases line up with TRBD2. The CDR3 contains 17 residues. Per germline, CDR1 LGHDT and CDR2 YNNKEL (reference sequence). Trimming cost V 2 bases and J 4 bases; bases outside gene matches: 10. The CDR3 coding sequence is TGTGCCAGCAGCCAACTTTCTAGCGGGAGAAGGGGAGAGACCCAGTACTTC. This gives the protein CASSQLSSGRRGETQYF.

This clone appeared a few times. The V and J genes are TRBV4-1 and TRBJ2-1; the match to TRBD2 covers 9 bases. The trim removed 2 bases at V and 10 bases at J, leaving 12 bases unmatched. Germline V gives CDR1 MGHRA, CDR2 YSYEKL. This CDR3 is built from 16 residues. The CDR3 sequence: CASSQSASGNAREQFF. The CDR3 nucleotides are TGCGCCAGCAGCCAATCTGCTAGCGGGAATGCGAGAGAGCAGTTCTTC.

The chain recombines TRBV7-2 with TRBJ2-6, with a possible D match to TRBD2 (7 bases). Trimming shortened V by 0 bases and J by 2 bases, and 8 bases separated the two germline ends. Germline lookup yields CDR1 SGHTA and CDR2 FQGNSA. CDR3 length: 16 amino acids. In nucleotides, the CDR3 is TGTGCCAGCAGCTTAGCGCGGGGGCCTGGGGCCAACGTCCTGACTTTC. It specifies CASSLARGPGANVLTF.

The chain is built from TRBV10-2 and TRBJ2-3; 14 bases line up with TRBD2. The junction had 6 bases not matched to a gene; V was cut back by 6 bases and J by 4 bases. Looked up from germline, CDR1 is WSHSY and CDR2 is SAAADI. CDR3 length: 16 residues. The CDR3 here is CASSLRLAGGPDTQYF. CDR3 sequence (DNA): TGCGCCAGCAGCCTTCGACTAGCGGGAGGGCCAGATACGCAGTATTTT.

The chain has TRBV9 and TRBJ2-2; D may correspond to TRBD1 or TRBD2 (6 bases each). Per the germline V gene, CDR1 is SGDLS and CDR2 is YYNGEE. V was pared by 1 base and J by 4 bases, with 11 bases between. This CDR3 has 15 amino acids. The CDR3 bases are TGTGCCAGCAGCGTAACCGGGGGCCTCACCGGGGAGCTGTTTTTT. Residues: CASSVTGGLTGELFF.

This clone appeared a single time. V usage is TRBV10-3 and J usage is TRBJ2-7, with TRBD2 matching over 8 bases. The CDR3 spans 15 residues. V trimming: 0 bases; J trimming: 4 bases; junction bases outside the gene matches: 5. The germline V gene has CDR1 ENHRY and CDR2 SYGVKD. For the CDR3, the DNA is TGTGCCATCAGTGAGTCAAGCGGGAGTCAATACGAGCAGTACTTC. It codes for CAISESSGSQYEQYF.

This clone was observed once. The rearrangement joins TRBV6-2 or TRBV6-3 to TRBJ2-4; 7 nucleotides agree with TRBD1. Germline CDR1 and CDR2: MNHEY and SVGEGT. This CDR3 is built from 12 residues. The junction had 2 bases not matched to a gene; V was cut back by 5 bases and J by 7 bases. In nucleotides, the CDR3 is TGTGCCAGCAGTCAAGGGGGCAACATTCAGTACTTC. It codes for CASSQGGNIQYF.

The CDR3 spells CASSDRADRAKYEQYF. CDR3 coding DNA: TGTGCCAGCAGTGATAGAGCGGACAGGGCCAAGTACGAGCAGTACTTC. This rearrangement joins TRBV2 to TRBJ2-7, with 8 bases that match TRBD1. Germline CDR1 is SNHLY and CDR2 is FYNNEI. The ends lost 3 bases at V and 4 bases at J; junction bases unmatched: 11. The CDR3 consists of 16 residues. The full variable domain, its missing parts supplied by reference TRBV2 and TRBJ2-7, is EPEVTQTPSHQVTQMGQEVILRCVPISNHLYFYWYRQILGQKVEFLVSFYNNEISEKSEIFDDQFSVERPDGSNFTLKIRSTKLEDSAMYFCASSDRADRAKYEQYFGPGTRLTVT.